This T cell receptor (beta chain) came from a study of brain T cells in children with intractable seizures. Remarks on this clone: Its specificity is unknown.

CDR1 and CDR2 from the germline V gene are MGHDK and SYGVNS. CDR3 size: 16 residues. The V segment lost 4 bases and the J segment 8 bases; nucleotides outside the gene matches: 9. Sample time point: blood from clinic visit 5 months post-surgery; TSC patient then seizure free. Sequencing was limited to surgery cases with top T cell transcript signatures in brain tissue. Profiling relied on immunoSEQ multiplex PCR, and the TCRdb table lists in-frame clones only, not all of them. This sample has around 340,000 clones, with over 90% found just once. General study findings and limits: Pre-surgery blood may have been undersampled, hiding some clones. Patients' HCMV serostatus was unknown; virus specificity rests on CDR3 similarity alone.

This receptor was taken from a boy in the first two years of life with tuberous sclerosis and intractable seizures. This sample comprised peripheral blood, obtained roughly 5 months after surgery. This chain links TRBV25-1 with TRBJ1-6, with 9 bases matching TRBD1. CDR3 nucleotides: TGTGCCAGCAGTGGAAGTGGTGGGACAGGGTATTCACCCCTCCACTTT. Encoded protein: CASSGSGGTGYSPLHF.